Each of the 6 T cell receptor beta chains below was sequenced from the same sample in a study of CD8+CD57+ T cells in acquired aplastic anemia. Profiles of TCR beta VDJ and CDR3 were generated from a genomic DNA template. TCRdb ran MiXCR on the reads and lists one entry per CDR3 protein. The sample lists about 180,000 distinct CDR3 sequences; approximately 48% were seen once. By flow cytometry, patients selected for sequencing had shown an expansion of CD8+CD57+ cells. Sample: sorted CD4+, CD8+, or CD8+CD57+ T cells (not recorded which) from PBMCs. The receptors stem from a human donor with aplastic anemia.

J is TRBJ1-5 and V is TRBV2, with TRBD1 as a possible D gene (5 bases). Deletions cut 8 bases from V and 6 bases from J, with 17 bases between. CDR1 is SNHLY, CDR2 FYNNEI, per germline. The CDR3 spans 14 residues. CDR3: CASSGQGVRQPQHF. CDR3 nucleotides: TGTGCCAGCTCAGGGCAGGGCGTCCGTCAGCCCCAGCATTTT.

The CDR3: CASSNRPSNQPQHF. Written as DNA, the CDR3 is TGTGCCAGCAGTAACCGACCTAGCAATCAGCCCCAGCATTTT. The chain couples TRBV6-5 to TRBJ1-5, with unresolved D. Germline values: CDR1 MNHEY, CDR2 SVGAGI. Trimming took 5 bases from V and 0 from J, leaving 8 bases between them. This CDR3 has 14 amino acids.

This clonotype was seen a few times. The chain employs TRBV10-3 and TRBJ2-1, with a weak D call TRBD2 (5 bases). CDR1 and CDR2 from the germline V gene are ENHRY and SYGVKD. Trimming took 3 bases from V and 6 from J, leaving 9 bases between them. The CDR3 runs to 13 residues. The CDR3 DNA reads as TGTGCCATCAGTGAAGATCGGGGCAATGAGCAGTTCTTC. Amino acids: CAISEDRGNEQFF.

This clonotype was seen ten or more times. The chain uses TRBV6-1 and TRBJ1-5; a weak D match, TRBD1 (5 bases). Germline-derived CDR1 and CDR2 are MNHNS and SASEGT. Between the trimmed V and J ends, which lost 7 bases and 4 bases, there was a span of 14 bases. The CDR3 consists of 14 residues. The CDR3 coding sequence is TGTGCCAGCACCGGGGGGTGGGGTAATCAGCCCCAGCATTTT. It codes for CASTGGWGNQPQHF.

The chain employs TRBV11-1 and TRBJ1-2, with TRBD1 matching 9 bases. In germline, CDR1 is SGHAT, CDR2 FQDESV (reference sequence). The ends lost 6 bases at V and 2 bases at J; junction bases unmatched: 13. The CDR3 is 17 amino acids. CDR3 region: CASRTHRGRSPNYGYTF. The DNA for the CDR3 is TGTGCCAGCAGAACACACAGGGGGCGCTCACCGAACTATGGCTACACCTTC.

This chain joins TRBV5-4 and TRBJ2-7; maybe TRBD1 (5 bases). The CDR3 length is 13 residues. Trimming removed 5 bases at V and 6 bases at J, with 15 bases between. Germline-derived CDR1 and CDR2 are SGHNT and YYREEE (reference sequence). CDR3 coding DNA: TGTGCCAGCAGTTTCGCCCAGGGTTCCGAGCAGTACTTC. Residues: CASSFAQGSEQYF. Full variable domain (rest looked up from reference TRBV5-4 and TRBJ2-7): ETGVTQSPTHLIKTRGQQVTLRCSSQSGHNTVSWYQQALGQGPQFIFQYYREEENGRGNFPPRFSGLQFPNYSSELNVNALELDDSALYLCASSFAQGSEQYFGPGTRLTVT.